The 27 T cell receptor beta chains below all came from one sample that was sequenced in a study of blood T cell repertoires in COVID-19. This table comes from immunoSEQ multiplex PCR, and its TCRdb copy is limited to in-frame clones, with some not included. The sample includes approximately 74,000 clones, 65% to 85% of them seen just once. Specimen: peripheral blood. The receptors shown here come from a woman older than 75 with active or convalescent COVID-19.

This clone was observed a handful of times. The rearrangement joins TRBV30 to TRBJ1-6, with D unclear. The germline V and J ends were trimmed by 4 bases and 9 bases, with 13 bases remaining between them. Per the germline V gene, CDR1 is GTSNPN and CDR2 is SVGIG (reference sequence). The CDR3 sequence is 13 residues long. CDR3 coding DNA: TGTGCCTGGACTTCGTGGGCCGTTTCACCCCTCCACTTT. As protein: CAWTSWAVSPLHF. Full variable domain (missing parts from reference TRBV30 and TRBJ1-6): SQTIHQWPATLVQPVGSPLSLECTVEGTSNPNLYWYRQAAGRGLQLLFYSVGIGQISSEVPQNLSASRPQDRQFILSSKKLLLSDSGFYLCAWTSWAVSPLHFGNGTRLTVT.

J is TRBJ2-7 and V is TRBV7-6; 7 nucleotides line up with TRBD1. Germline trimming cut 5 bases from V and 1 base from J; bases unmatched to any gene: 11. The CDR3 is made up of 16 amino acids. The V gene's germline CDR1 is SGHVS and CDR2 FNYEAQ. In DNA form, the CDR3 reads TGTGCCAGCAGCATAGGCCCGGGACAGACTTCCTACGAGCAGTACTTC. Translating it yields CASSIGPGQTSYEQYF.

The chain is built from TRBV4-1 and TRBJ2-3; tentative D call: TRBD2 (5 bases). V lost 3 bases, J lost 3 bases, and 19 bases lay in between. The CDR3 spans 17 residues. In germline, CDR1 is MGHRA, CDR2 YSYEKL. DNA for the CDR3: TGCGCCAGCAGCCAGGAGTCCCACACGGGGATGACAGATACGCAGTATTTT. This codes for CASSQESHTGMTDTQYF.

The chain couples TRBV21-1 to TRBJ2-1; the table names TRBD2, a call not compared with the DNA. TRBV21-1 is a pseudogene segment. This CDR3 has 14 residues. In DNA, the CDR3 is TGTGCCACCGGAGGGACTAGCGGGAGCGATGAGCAGTTCTTC. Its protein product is CATGGTSGSDEQFF.

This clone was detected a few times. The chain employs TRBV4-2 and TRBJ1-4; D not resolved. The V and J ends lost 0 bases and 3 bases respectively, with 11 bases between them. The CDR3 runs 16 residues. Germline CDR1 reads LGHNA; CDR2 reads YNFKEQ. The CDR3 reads CASSQEWSQPNEKLFF. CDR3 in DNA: TGTGCCAGCAGCCAAGAATGGAGTCAGCCTAATGAAAAACTGTTTTTT.

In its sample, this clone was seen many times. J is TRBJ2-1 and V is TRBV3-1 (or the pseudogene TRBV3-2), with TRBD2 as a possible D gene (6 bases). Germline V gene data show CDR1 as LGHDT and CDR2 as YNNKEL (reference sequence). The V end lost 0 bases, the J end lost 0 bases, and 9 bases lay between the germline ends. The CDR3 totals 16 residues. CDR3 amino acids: CASSQDGGSSYNEQFF. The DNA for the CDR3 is TGTGCCAGCAGCCAAGATGGGGGGAGCTCCTACAATGAGCAGTTCTTC.

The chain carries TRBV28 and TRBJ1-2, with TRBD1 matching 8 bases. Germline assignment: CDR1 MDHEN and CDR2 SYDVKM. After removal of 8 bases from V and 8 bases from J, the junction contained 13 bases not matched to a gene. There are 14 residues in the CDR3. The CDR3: CASSRGQGIGGYTF. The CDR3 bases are TGTGCCAGCTCAAGAGGACAGGGTATCGGGGGCTACACCTTC.

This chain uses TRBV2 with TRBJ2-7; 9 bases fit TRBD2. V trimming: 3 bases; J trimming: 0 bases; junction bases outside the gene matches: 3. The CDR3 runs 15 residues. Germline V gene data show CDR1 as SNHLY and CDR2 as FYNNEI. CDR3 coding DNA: TGTGCCAGCAGTGACGCGGGAGGGAGCTCCTACGAGCAGTACTTC. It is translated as CASSDAGGSSYEQYF.

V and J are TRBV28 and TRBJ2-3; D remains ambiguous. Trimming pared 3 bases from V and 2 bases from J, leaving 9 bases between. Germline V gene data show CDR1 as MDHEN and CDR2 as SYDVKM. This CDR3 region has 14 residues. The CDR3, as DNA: TGTGCCAGCAGTTTTCAACACCCCACAGATACGCAGTATTTT. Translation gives CASSFQHPTDTQYF.

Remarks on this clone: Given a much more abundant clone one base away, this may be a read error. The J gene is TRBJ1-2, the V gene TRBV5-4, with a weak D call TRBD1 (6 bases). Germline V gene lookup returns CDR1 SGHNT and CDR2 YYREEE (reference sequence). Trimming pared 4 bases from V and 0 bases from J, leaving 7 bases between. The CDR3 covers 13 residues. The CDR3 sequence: CASSRTANYGYTF. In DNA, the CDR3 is TGTGCCAGCAGCAGGACAGCTAACTATGGCTACACCTTC.

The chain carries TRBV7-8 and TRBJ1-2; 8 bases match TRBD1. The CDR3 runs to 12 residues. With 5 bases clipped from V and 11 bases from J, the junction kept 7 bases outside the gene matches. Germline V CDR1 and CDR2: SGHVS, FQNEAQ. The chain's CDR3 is CASSPTDRGYTF. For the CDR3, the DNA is TGTGCCAGCAGCCCAACTGACAGGGGATACACCTTC. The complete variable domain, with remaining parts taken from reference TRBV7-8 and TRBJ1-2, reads GAGVSQSPRYKVAKRGQDVALRCDPISGHVSLFWYQQALGQGPEFLTYFQNEAQLDKSGLPSDRFFAERPEGSVSTLKIQRTQQEDSAVYLCASSPTDRGYTFGSGTRLTVV.

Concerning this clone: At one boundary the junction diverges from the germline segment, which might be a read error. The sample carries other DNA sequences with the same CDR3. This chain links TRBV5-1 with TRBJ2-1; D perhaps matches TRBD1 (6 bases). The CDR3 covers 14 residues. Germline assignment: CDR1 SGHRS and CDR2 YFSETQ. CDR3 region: CASSPGQTYNEQFF. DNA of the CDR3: TGCGCTAGCAGCCCCGGACAGACCTACAATGAGCAGTTCTTC.

The DNA of the CDR3 is TGTGCCAGCAGCAAGGCCGGGACAGGGTTCCACGAGCAGTACTTC. It is translated as CASSKAGTGFHEQYF. The rearrangement uses TRBV7-9 and TRBJ2-7, with 9 bases matching TRBD1. V was pared by 5 bases and J by 5 bases, with 10 bases of the junction left unmatched. The CDR3 totals 15 residues. Germline V gene data show CDR1 as SEHNR and CDR2 as FQNEAQ (reference sequence).

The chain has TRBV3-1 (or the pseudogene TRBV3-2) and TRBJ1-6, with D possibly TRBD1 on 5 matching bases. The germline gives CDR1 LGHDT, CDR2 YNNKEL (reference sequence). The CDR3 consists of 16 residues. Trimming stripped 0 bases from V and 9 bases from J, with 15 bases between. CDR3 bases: TGTGCCAGCAGCCAAGATGGGCAGGGTTCAGGTTCACCCCTCCACTTT. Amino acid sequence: CASSQDGQGSGSPLHF.

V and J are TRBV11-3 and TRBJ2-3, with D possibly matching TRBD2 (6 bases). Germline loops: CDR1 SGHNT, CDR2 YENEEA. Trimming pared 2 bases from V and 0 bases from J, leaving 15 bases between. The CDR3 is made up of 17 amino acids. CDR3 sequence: CASSLRGVLTSTDTQYF. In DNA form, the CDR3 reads TGTGCCAGCAGCTTACGCGGGGTCTTAACTAGCACAGATACGCAGTATTTT.

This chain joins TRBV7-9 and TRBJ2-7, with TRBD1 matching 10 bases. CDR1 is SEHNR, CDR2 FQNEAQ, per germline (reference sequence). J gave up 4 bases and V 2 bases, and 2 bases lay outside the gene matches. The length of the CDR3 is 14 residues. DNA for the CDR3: TGTGCCAGCAGCTTAATGGGACAGGGGTACGAGCAGTACTTC. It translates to CASSLMGQGYEQYF.

This CDR3 reads CASSLGQRGSTDTQYF. CDR3 sequence (DNA): TGTGCCAGCAGCTTAGGCCAGCGGGGGAGCACAGATACGCAGTATTTT. The gene calls are TRBV13 and TRBJ2-3; TRBD2 agrees at 8 bases. CDR1 PRHDT and CDR2 FYEKMQ come from the germline V gene (reference sequence). V gave up 0 bases and J gave up 0 bases; unmatched junction bases: 2. The CDR3 is 16 residues long.

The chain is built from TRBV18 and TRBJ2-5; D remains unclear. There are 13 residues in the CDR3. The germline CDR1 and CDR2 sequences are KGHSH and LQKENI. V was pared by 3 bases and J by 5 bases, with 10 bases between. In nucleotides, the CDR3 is TGTGCCAGCTCACCGAAGAGGCGGGAGACCCAGTACTTC. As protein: CASSPKRRETQYF.

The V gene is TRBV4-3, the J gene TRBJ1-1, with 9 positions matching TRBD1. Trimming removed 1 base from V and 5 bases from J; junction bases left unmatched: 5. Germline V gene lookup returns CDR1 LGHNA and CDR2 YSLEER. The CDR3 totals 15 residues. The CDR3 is CASSQATGGKTEAFF. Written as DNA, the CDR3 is TGCGCCAGCAGCCAAGCGACAGGGGGTAAGACTGAAGCTTTCTTT.

The CDR3 DNA sequence: TGTGCCAGCAGCGTAGCTACGGGGTGGGTCCATGGCTACACCTTC. The encoded protein is CASSVATGWVHGYTF. J is TRBJ1-2 and V is TRBV9; D remains unclear. Trimming took 0 bases from V and 6 from J, leaving 15 bases between them. The V gene's germline CDR1 is SGDLS and CDR2 YYNGEE. The CDR3 is made up of 15 amino acids.

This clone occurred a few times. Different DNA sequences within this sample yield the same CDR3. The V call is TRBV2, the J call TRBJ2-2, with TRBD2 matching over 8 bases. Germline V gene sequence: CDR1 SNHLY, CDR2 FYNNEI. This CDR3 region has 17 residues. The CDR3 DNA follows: TGTCCCACCCCCCGGGCCGGGGGGGGAGGGGACACCGGGGAGCTGTTTTTT. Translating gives CPTPRAGGGGDTGELFF.

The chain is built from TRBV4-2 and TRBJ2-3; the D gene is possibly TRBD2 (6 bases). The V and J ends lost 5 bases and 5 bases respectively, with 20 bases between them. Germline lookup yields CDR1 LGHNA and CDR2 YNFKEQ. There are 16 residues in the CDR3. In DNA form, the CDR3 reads TGTGCCAGCAGCTATACGCTAGCGTTTTCGAGAGATACGCAGTATTTT. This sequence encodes CASSYTLAFSRDTQYF.

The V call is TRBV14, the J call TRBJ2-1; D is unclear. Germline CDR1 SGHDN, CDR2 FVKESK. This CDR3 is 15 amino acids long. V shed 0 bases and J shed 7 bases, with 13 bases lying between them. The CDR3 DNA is TGTGCCAGCAGCCAAGACGGTTTCGGAGAAAATGAGCAGTTCTTC. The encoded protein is CASSQDGFGENEQFF.

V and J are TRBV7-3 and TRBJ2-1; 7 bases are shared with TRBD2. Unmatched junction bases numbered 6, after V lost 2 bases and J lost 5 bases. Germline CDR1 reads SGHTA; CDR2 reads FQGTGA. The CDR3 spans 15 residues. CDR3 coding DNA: TGTGCCAGCAGCTTAGGGGGACTACAAAACAATGAGCAGTTCTTC. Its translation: CASSLGGLQNNEQFF.

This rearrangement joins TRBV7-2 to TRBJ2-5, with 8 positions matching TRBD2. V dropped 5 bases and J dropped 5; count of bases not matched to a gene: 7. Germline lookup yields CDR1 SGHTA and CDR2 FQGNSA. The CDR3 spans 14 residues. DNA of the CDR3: TGTGCCAGCAGCCCCCGGACTAGCTTGGAGACCCAGTACTTC. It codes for CASSPRTSLETQYF.

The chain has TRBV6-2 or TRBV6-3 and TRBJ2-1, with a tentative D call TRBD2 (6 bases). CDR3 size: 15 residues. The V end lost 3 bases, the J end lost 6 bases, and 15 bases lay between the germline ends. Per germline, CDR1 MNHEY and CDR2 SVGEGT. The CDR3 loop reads CASSYRAGNRNEQFF. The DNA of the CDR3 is TGTGCCAGCAGTTATAGGGCGGGGAATCGCAATGAGCAGTTCTTC.

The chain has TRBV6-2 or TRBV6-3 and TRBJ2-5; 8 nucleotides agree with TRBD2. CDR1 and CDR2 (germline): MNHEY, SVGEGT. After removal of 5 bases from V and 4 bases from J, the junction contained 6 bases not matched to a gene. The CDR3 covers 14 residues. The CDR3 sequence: CASSTGLAGETQYF. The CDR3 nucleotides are TGTGCCAGCAGTACGGGTCTAGCGGGAGAGACCCAGTACTTC.